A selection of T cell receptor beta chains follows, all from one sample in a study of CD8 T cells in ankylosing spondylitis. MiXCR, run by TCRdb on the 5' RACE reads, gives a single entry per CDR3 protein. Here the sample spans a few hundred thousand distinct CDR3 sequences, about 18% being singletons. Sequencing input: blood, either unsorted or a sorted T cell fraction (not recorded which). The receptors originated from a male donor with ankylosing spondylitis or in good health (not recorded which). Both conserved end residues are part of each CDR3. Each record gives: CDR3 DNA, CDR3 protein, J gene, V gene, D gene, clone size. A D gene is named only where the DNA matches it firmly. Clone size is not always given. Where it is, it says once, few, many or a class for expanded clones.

cdr3_nt: TGCGCCAGCAGCCAAGTGGTCAGGGGGGACTATGGCTACACCTTC
cdr3_aa: CASSQVVRGDYGYTF
j_call: TRBJ1-2
v_call: TRBV4-1
d_call: TRBD1
clone_size: few

cdr3_nt: TGTGCCAGAGGAGATCCCCAATTTGCCTCTCACACCTTC
cdr3_aa: CARGDPQFASHTF
j_call: TRBJ1-2
v_call: TRBV2
d_call: .
clone_size: .

cdr3_nt: TGTGCCAGCAGAACCGGGACTAGCGGGGCCGTCGCCGGGGAGCTGTTTTTT
cdr3_aa: CASRTGTSGAVAGELFF
j_call: TRBJ2-2
v_call: TRBV7-9
d_call: TRBD2
clone_size: few

cdr3_nt: TGTGCCAGCATCTTCTGGCGGGGGGGGCGCATCTACGAGCAGTACTTC
cdr3_aa: CASIFWRGGRIYEQYF
j_call: TRBJ2-7
v_call: TRBV27
d_call: TRBD2
clone_size: few

cdr3_nt: TGTGCCAGCAGCTTAAGAGGGACTTTTAGCTCCTACAATGAGCAGTTCTTC
cdr3_aa: CASSLRGTFSSYNEQFF
j_call: TRBJ2-1
v_call: TRBV7-2
d_call: .
clone_size: few

cdr3_nt: TGTGCCAGCTCATTCCCGGGGGGATACAATGAGCAGTTCTTC
cdr3_aa: CASSFPGGYNEQFF
j_call: TRBJ2-1
v_call: TRBV12-3/TRBV12-4
d_call: TRBD2
clone_size: many

cdr3_nt: TGTGCCAGCAGCGTAAACCCCAGGACTAGCGGGAGGTTGACAGGCACAGATACGCAGTATTTT
cdr3_aa: CASSVNPRTSGRLTGTDTQYF
j_call: TRBJ2-3
v_call: TRBV9
d_call: TRBD2
clone_size: few

cdr3_nt: TGTGCCAGCAGTTACGGGAGTAATCCTGAAGCTTTCTTT
cdr3_aa: CASSYGSNPEAFF
j_call: TRBJ1-1
v_call: TRBV6-2/TRBV6-3
d_call: .
clone_size: .

cdr3_nt: TGCAGTGCTCGTTCACTAGCGGGAAGGTTGGATGAGCAGTTCTTC
cdr3_aa: CSARSLAGRLDEQFF
j_call: TRBJ2-1
v_call: TRBV20-1
d_call: TRBD2
clone_size: .

cdr3_nt: TGCAGTGCCATCCCGGGACTTCGGAACTACGAGCAGTACTTC
cdr3_aa: CSAIPGLRNYEQYF
j_call: TRBJ2-7
v_call: TRBV20-1
d_call: .
clone_size: many

cdr3_nt: TGTGCCAGCAGCTTTTTCGGGACTAGCGGGAACGATGAGCAGTTCTTC
cdr3_aa: CASSFFGTSGNDEQFF
j_call: TRBJ2-1
v_call: TRBV5-5
d_call: TRBD2
clone_size: many

cdr3_nt: TGCGCCAGCAGTGACGGACCCCGATCGGGGGTCAATGAGCAGTTCTTC
cdr3_aa: CASSDGPRSGVNEQFF
j_call: TRBJ2-1
v_call: TRBV10-1
d_call: .
clone_size: few

cdr3_nt: TGCAGCGTTTCCGGGACATCGAATGAGCAGTTCTTC
cdr3_aa: CSVSGTSNEQFF
j_call: TRBJ2-1
v_call: TRBV29-1
d_call: .
clone_size: .

cdr3_nt: TGTGCCAGCAGCTCACTAGCGGGAGGATGGAATGAGCAGTTCTTC
cdr3_aa: CASSSLAGGWNEQFF
j_call: TRBJ2-1
v_call: TRBV27
d_call: TRBD2
clone_size: .

cdr3_nt: TGTGCCAGCAGCCAAGACAGGGGGATCGTCGACGAGCAGTACTTC
cdr3_aa: CASSQDRGIVDEQYF
j_call: TRBJ2-7
v_call: TRBV3-1
d_call: TRBD1
clone_size: few

cdr3_nt: TGTGCCAGCAGCTTAATGGCATCAGCTGAAGCTTTCTTT
cdr3_aa: CASSLMASAEAFF
j_call: TRBJ1-1
v_call: TRBV7-2
d_call: .
clone_size: few

cdr3_nt: TGCAGTGCTAGAGATCGTAGCGGGATGCCAAGGGACCGGCAGTTCTTC
cdr3_aa: CSARDRSGMPRDRQFF
j_call: TRBJ2-1
v_call: TRBV20-1
d_call: TRBD2
clone_size: .

cdr3_nt: TGTGCCAGCAGTTACAAGCGGGAACGGGACTATGGCTACACCTTC
cdr3_aa: CASSYKRERDYGYTF
j_call: TRBJ1-2
v_call: TRBV6-5
d_call: .
clone_size: .

cdr3_nt: TGTGCCAGTAGTATCGGACTAGCGAACACCGGGGAGCTGTTTTTT
cdr3_aa: CASSIGLANTGELFF
j_call: TRBJ2-2
v_call: TRBV19
d_call: TRBD2
clone_size: few

cdr3_nt: TGTGCCAGCAGCTTGCCCGAGGGAAATGAGCAGTTCTTC
cdr3_aa: CASSLPEGNEQFF
j_call: TRBJ2-1
v_call: TRBV5-8
d_call: .
clone_size: few

cdr3_nt: TGCAGCGTTGTCTGGGGAATAGGGACTGAAGCTTTCTTT
cdr3_aa: CSVVWGIGTEAFF
j_call: TRBJ1-1
v_call: TRBV29-1
d_call: .
clone_size: .

cdr3_nt: TGCGCCAGCAGCCAAGATCGTCGAGAGGTCACAGATACGCAGTATTTT
cdr3_aa: CASSQDRREVTDTQYF
j_call: TRBJ2-3
v_call: TRBV4-1
d_call: .
clone_size: .

cdr3_nt: TGTGCTAGCAGCTTATCTCCGCGGACTGAAGCTTTCTTT
cdr3_aa: CASSLSPRTEAFF
j_call: TRBJ1-1
v_call: TRBV7-7
d_call: .
clone_size: few

cdr3_nt: TGCAGCGTTGAAAGCGCAGGGGACCTTAGCAGACTAGCGGTGAACAATGAGCAGTTCTTC
cdr3_aa: CSVESAGDLSRLAVNNEQFF
j_call: TRBJ2-1
v_call: TRBV29-1
d_call: TRBD2
clone_size: .

cdr3_nt: TGTGCCAGCAGCTCCGGACAGAGCAATCAGCCCCAGCATTTT
cdr3_aa: CASSSGQSNQPQHF
j_call: TRBJ1-5
v_call: TRBV7-9
d_call: .
clone_size: few

cdr3_nt: TGCAGTGCTAGACCCCAACTAGCGGTGATCTCCTACGAGCAGTACTTC
cdr3_aa: CSARPQLAVISYEQYF
j_call: TRBJ2-7
v_call: TRBV20-1
d_call: TRBD2
clone_size: many

cdr3_nt: TGCGCCAGCAGCTGGGGTTACCAGGACTATGGCTACACCTTC
cdr3_aa: CASSWGYQDYGYTF
j_call: TRBJ1-2
v_call: TRBV5-1
d_call: .
clone_size: .

cdr3_nt: TGCGCCAGCAGCCAAGTAGGTTTGACGGGAGAGGACACCGGGGAGCTGTTTTTT
cdr3_aa: CASSQVGLTGEDTGELFF
j_call: TRBJ2-2
v_call: TRBV4-1
d_call: .
clone_size: .

cdr3_nt: TGTGCCAGCAGCTTAGGGTCGGGACTAGCGGAGCAGTTCTTC
cdr3_aa: CASSLGSGLAEQFF
j_call: TRBJ2-1
v_call: TRBV7-8
d_call: TRBD2
clone_size: .

cdr3_nt: TGTGCCAGCAGTCGGGGACAGACTAATGAAAAACTGTTTTTT
cdr3_aa: CASSRGQTNEKLFF
j_call: TRBJ1-4
v_call: TRBV12-3/TRBV12-4
d_call: TRBD1
clone_size: .

cdr3_nt: TGTGCCAGCAGTTCCTTAGCGGGGGGCACAGATACGCAGTATTTT
cdr3_aa: CASSSLAGGTDTQYF
j_call: TRBJ2-3
v_call: TRBV12-3/TRBV12-4
d_call: TRBD2
clone_size: .